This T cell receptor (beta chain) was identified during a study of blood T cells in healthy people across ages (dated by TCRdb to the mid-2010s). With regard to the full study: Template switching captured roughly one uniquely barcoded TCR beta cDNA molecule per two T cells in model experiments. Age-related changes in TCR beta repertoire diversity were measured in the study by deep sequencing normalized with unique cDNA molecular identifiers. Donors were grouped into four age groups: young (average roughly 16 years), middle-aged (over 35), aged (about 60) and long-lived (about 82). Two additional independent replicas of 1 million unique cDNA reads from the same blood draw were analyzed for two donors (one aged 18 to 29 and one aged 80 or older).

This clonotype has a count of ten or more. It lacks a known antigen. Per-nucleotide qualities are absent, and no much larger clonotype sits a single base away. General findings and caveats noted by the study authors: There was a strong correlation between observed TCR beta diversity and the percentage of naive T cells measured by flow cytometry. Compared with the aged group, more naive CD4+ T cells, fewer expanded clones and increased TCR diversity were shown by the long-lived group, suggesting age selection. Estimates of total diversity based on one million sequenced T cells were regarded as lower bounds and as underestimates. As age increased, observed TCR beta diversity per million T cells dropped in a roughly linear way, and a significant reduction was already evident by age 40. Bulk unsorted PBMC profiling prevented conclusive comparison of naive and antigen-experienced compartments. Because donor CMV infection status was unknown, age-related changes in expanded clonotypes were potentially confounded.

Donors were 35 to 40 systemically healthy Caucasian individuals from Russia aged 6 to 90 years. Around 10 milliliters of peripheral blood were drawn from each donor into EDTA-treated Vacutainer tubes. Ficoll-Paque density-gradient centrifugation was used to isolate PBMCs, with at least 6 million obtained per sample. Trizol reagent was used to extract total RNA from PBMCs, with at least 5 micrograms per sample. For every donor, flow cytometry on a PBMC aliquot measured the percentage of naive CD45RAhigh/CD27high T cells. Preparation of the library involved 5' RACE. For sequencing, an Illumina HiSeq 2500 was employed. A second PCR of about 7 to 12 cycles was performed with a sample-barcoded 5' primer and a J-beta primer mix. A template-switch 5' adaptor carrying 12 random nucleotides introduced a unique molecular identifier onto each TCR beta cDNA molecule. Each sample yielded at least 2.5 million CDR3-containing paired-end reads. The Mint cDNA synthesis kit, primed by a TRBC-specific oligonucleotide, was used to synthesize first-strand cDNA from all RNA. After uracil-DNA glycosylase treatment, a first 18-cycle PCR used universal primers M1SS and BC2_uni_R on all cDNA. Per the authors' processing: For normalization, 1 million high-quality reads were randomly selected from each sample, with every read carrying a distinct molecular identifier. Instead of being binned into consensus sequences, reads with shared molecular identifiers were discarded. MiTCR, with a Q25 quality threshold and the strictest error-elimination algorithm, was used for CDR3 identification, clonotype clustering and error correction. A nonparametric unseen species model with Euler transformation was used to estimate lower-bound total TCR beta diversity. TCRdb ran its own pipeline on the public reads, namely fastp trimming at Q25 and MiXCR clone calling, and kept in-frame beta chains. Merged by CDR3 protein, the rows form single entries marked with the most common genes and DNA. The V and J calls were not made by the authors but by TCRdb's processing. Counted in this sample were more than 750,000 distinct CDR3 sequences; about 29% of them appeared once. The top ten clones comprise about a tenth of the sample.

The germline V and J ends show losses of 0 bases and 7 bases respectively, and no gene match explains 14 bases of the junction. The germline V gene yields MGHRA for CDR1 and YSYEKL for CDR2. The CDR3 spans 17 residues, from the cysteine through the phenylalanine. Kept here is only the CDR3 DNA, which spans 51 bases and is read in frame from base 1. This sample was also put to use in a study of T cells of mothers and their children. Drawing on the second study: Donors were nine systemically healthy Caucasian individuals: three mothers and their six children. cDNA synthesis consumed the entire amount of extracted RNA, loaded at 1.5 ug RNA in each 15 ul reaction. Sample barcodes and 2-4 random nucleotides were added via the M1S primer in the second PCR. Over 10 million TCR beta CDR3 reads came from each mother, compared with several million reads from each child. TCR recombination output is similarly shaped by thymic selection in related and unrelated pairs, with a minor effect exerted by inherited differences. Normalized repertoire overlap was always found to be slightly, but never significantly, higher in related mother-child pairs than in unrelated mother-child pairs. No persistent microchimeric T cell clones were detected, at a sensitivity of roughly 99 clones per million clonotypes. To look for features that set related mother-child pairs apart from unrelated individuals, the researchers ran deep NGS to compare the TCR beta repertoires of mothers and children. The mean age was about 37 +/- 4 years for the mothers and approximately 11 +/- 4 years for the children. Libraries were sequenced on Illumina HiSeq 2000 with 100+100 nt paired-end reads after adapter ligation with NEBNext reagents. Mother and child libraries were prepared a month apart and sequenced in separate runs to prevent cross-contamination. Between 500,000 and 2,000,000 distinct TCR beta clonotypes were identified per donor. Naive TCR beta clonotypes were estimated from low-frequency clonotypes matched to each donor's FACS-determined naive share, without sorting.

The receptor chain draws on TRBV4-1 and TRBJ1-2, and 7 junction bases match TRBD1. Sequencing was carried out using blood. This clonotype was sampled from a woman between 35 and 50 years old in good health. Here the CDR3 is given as CASSQELGATGNAGYTF. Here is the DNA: TGCGCCAGCAGCCAAGAACTGGGGGCGACAGGGAATGCTGGCTACACCTTC.